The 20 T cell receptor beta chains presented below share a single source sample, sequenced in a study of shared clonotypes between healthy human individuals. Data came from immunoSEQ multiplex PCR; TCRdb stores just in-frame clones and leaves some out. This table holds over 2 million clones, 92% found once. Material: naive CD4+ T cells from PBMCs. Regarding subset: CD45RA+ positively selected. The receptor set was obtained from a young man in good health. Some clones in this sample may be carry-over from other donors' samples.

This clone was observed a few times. CDR3 DNA: TGTGCCAGCAGCTTGGGTCAGGGAATGGAGCCCCAGCATTTT. Its protein is CASSLGQGMEPQHF. The chain joins TRBV5-4 to TRBJ1-5; D may be TRBD1 (5 bases). Germline V CDR1 and CDR2: SGHNT, YYREEE (reference sequence). This CDR3 comprises 14 residues. Trimming shortened V by 0 bases and J by 8 bases, and 12 bases separated the two germline ends.

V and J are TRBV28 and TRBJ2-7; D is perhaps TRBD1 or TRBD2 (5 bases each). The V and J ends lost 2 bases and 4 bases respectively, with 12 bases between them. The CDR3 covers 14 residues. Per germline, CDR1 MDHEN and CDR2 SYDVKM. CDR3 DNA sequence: TGTGCCAGCAGTTTAGAGGGGCGGTGGTACGAGCAGTACTTC. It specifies CASSLEGRWYEQYF.

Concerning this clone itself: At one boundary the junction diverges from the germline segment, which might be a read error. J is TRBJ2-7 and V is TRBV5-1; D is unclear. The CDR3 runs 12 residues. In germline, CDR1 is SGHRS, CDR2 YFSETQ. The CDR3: CASSLGENQQYF. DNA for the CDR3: TGTGCCAGCAGCTTGGGTGAGAATCAGCAGTACTTC.

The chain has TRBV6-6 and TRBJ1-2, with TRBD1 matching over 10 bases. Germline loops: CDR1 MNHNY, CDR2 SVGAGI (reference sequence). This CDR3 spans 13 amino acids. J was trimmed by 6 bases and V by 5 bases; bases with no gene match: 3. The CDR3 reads CASSIGTGDGYTF. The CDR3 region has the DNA TGTGCCAGCAGTATAGGGACAGGGGATGGCTACACCTTC.

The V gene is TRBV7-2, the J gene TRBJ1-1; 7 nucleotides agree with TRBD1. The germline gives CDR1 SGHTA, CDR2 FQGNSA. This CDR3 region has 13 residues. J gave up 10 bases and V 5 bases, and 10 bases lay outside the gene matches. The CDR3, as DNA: TGTGCCAGCAGCGCCCGACAGGGTTCGGGAGCTTTCTTT. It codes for CASSARQGSGAFF.

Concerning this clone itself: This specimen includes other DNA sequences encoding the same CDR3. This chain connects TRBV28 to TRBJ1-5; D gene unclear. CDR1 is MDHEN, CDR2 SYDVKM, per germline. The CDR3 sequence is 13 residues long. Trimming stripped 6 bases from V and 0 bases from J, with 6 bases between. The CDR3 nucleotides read TGTGCCAGCAGGGACGATAGCAATCAGCCCCAGCATTTT. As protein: CASRDDSNQPQHF.

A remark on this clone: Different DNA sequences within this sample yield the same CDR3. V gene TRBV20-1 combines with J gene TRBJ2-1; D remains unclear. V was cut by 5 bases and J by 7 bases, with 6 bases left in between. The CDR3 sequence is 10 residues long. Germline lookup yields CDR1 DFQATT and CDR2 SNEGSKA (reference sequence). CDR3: CSALWNEQFF. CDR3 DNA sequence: TGCAGTGCTCTGTGGAATGAGCAGTTCTTC.

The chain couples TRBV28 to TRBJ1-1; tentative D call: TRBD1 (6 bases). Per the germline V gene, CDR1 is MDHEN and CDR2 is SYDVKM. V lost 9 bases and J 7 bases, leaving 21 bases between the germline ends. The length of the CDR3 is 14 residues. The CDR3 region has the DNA TGTGCCAGTGGGTTGGGGACACGGGAGAGTGAAGCTTTCTTT. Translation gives CASGLGTRESEAFF.

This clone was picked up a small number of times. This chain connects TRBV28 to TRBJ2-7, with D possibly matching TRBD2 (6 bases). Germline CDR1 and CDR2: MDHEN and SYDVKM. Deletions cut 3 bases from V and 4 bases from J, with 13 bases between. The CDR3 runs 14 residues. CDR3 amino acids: CASSFGGYPYEQYF. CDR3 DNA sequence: TGTGCCAGCAGTTTTGGGGGGTATCCTTACGAGCAGTACTTC.

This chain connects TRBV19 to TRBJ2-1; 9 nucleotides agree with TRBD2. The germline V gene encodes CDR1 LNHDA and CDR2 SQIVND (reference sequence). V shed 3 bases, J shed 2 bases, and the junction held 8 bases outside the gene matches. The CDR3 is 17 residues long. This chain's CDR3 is CASSMKGASGTYNEQFF. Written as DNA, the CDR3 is TGTGCCAGTAGTATGAAAGGTGCTAGCGGGACCTACAATGAGCAGTTCTTC.

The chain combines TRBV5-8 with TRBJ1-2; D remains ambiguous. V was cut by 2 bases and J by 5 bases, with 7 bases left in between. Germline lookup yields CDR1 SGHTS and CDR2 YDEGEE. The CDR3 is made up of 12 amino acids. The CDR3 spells CASSFTGYGYTF. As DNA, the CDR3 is TGTGCCAGCAGCTTTACGGGTTATGGCTACACCTTC.

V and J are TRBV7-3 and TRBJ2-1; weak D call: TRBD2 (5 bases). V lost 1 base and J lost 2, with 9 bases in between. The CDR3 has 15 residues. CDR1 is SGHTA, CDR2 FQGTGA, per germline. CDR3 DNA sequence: TGTGCCAGCAGCTTAATTAGCGACACCTACAATGAGCAGTTCTTC. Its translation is CASSLISDTYNEQFF. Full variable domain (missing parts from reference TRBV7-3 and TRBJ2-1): GAGVSQTPSNKVTEKGKYVELRCDPISGHTALYWYRQSLGQGPEFLIYFQGTGAADDSGLPNDRFFAVRPEGSVSTLKIQRTERGDSAVYLCASSLISDTYNEQFFGPGTRLTVL.

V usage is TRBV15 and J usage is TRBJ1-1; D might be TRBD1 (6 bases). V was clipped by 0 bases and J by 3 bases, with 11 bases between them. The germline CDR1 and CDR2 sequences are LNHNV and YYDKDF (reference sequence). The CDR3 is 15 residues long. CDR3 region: CATSRDLGGDTEAFF. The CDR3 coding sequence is TGTGCCACCAGCAGAGATTTAGGGGGAGACACTGAAGCTTTCTTT.

The CDR3 DNA reads TGTGCCAGCAGCTTAGGGGGGGTAACTAGCGGGAGCACAGATACGCAGTATTTT. It specifies CASSLGGVTSGSTDTQYF. The J gene is TRBJ2-3, the V gene TRBV11-2; 9 bases are shared with TRBD2. Germline CDR1 is SGHAT and CDR2 is FQNNGV. CDR3 length: 18 residues. V gave up 1 base and J gave up 0 bases; unmatched junction bases: 8.

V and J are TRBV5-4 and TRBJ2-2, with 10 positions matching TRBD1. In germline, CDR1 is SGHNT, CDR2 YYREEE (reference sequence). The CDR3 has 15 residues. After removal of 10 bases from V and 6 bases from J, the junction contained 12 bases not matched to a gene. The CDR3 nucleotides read TGTGCCTCCCGACCGGGACAGGGGAGTGCCGGGGAGCTGTTTTTT. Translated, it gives CASRPGQGSAGELFF. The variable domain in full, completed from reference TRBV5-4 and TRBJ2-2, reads ETGVTQSPTHLIKTRGQQVTLRCSSQSGHNTVSWYQQALGQGPQFIFQYYREEENGRGNFPPRFSGLQFPNYSSELNVNALELDDSALYLCASRPGQGSAGELFFGEGSRLTVL.

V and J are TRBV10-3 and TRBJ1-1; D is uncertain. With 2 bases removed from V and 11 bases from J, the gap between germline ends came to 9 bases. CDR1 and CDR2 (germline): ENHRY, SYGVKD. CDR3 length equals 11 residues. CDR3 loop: CAISELGEAFF. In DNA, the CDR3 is TGTGCCATCAGTGAGCTCGGGGAGGCTTTCTTT.

Here the CDR3 reads CASSADSGNTIYF. The CDR3 DNA sequence: TGTGCCAGCAGCGCAGACTCTGGAAACACCATATATTTT. The chain carries TRBV9 and TRBJ1-3; no firm D call. Looked up from germline, CDR1 is SGDLS and CDR2 is YYNGEE. V was trimmed by 3 bases and J by 0 bases, leaving 4 bases between them. This CDR3 is 13 amino acids long. Full variable domain (missing parts from reference TRBV9 and TRBJ1-3): DSGVTQTPKHLITATGQRVTLRCSPRSGDLSVYWYQQSLDQGLQFLIQYYNGEERAKGNILERFSAQQFPDLHSELNLSSLELGDSALYFCASSADSGNTIYFGEGSWLTVV.

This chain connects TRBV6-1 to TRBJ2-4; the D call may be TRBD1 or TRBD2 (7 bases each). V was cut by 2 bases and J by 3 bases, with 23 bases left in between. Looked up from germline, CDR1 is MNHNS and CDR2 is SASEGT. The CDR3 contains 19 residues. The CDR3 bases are TGTGCCAGCAGTGAAACACCCCCAGGGGGAGGGCCGGGCAAAAACATTCAGTACTTC. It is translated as CASSETPPGGGPGKNIQYF.

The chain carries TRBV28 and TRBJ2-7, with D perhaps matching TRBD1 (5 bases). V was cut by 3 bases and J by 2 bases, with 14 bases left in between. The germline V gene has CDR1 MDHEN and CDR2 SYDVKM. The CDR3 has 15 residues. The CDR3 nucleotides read TGTGCCAGCAGTTTCGGACATCGAATCGCCTACGAGCAGTACTTC. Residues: CASSFGHRIAYEQYF.

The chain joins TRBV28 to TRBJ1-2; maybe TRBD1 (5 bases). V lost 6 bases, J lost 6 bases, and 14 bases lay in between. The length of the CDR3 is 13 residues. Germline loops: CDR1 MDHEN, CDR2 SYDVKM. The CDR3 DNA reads TGTGCCAGCAGGGAGGGGACGACCAATGGCTACACCTTC. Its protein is CASREGTTNGYTF.